The rows below give T cell receptor beta chains drawn from one sample of a study of shared clonotypes between healthy human individuals. Using immunoSEQ multiplex PCR, the repertoire was profiled, and TCRdb retains in-frame clones only, with some absent. The data contain over 2 million clones, about 95% of them singletons. The sample comprised naive CD8+ T cells sorted from blood. Receptors were obtained from a man between 18 and 29 years old in good health. The CDR3 runs from the conserved cysteine through the conserved F or W. The D gene is left open where the match is weak. The size entry is marked missing in some rows and otherwise reads once, few, many or a size class.

d_call: TRBD1; v_call: TRBV7-9; j_call: TRBJ2-7; clone_size: -; cdr3_nt: TGTGCCAGCAGCTTACCGCCAGGGACAGCACAATCCTACGAGCAGTACTTC; cdr3_aa: CASSLPPGTAQSYEQYF
d_call: -; v_call: TRBV6-1; j_call: TRBJ2-4; clone_size: -; cdr3_nt: TGTGCCAGCAGTGAAGAGTCGGGTTATTCTAACATTCAGTACTTC; cdr3_aa: CASSEESGYSNIQYF
d_call: TRBD1; v_call: TRBV28; j_call: TRBJ2-7; clone_size: -; cdr3_nt: TGTGCCAGCAGTCCAGGGACAGACTCCTACGAGCAGTACTTC; cdr3_aa: CASSPGTDSYEQYF
d_call: TRBD2; v_call: TRBV5-1; j_call: TRBJ2-5; clone_size: -; cdr3_nt: TGCGCCAGCAGCTTTGTTCTAGCGGGAGAGCGAGAGACCCAGTACTTC; cdr3_aa: CASSFVLAGERETQYF
d_call: -; v_call: TRBV25-1; j_call: TRBJ2-7; clone_size: -; cdr3_nt: TGTGCCAGCAGGATTACAGGGAGCTACGAGCAGTACTTC; cdr3_aa: CASRITGSYEQYF
d_call: -; v_call: TRBV5-1; j_call: TRBJ2-1; clone_size: -; cdr3_nt: TGCGCCAGCAGCATCACAGGGACCAATGAGCAGTTCTTC; cdr3_aa: CASSITGTNEQFF
d_call: -; v_call: TRBV9; j_call: TRBJ2-7; clone_size: -; cdr3_nt: TGTGCCAGCAGCCCCACCCCCCCTGCGGGGATTTACGAGCAGTACTTC; cdr3_aa: CASSPTPPAGIYEQYF
d_call: -; v_call: TRBV29-1; j_call: TRBJ2-7; clone_size: -; cdr3_nt: TGCAGTTTCAGGAGGGGGACCTACGAGCAGTACTTC; cdr3_aa: CSFRRGTYEQYF
d_call: -; v_call: TRBV4-1; j_call: TRBJ1-1; clone_size: -; cdr3_nt: TGCGCCAGCAGCCAAGTCGAGGGTGACACTGAAGCTTTCTTT; cdr3_aa: CASSQVEGDTEAFF
d_call: -; v_call: TRBV7-2; j_call: TRBJ1-6; clone_size: once; cdr3_nt: TGTGCCAGCAGCTTACACCGAAAAGGTTCACCCCTCCACTTT; cdr3_aa: CASSLHRKGSPLHF
d_call: -; v_call: TRBV27; j_call: TRBJ2-3; clone_size: -; cdr3_nt: TGTGCCAGCAGTACCACGACAGGCTCTAGCACAGATACGCAGTATTTT; cdr3_aa: CASSTTTGSSTDTQYF
d_call: -; v_call: TRBV9; j_call: TRBJ1-2; clone_size: -; cdr3_nt: TGTGCCAGCAGCGTAGGGCAGGGTCAGTTAGCTAACTATGGCTACACCTTC; cdr3_aa: CASSVGQGQLANYGYTF
d_call: -; v_call: TRBV28; j_call: TRBJ2-2; clone_size: -; cdr3_nt: TGTGCCAGCAGTCTAGGGGTTTCCGGGGAGCTGTTTTTT; cdr3_aa: CASSLGVSGELFF
d_call: -; v_call: TRBV19; j_call: TRBJ1-1; clone_size: -; cdr3_nt: TGTGCCACCGTAGGGGCTATGAACACTGAAGCTTTCTTT; cdr3_aa: CATVGAMNTEAFF
d_call: -; v_call: TRBV28; j_call: TRBJ2-7; clone_size: -; cdr3_nt: TGTGCCAGCACCCTAACCCTGGTAAGCTCCTACGAGCAGTACTTC; cdr3_aa: CASTLTLVSSYEQYF
d_call: -; v_call: TRBV18; j_call: TRBJ2-7; clone_size: once; cdr3_nt: TGTGCCAGCTCACCCCTGGAGGGGGCGGGGTACGAGCAGTACTTC; cdr3_aa: CASSPLEGAGYEQYF
d_call: TRBD2; v_call: TRBV7-9; j_call: TRBJ2-1; clone_size: -; cdr3_nt: TGTGCCAGCAGCTTAGTGGGCGGGAGTTTGTTTGGGGAGCAGTTCTTC; cdr3_aa: CASSLVGGSLFGEQFF
d_call: TRBD2; v_call: TRBV19; j_call: TRBJ2-2; clone_size: -; cdr3_nt: TGTGCCAGTACCGACCCCCTAGCGGGGGTTACGTTTGGGGAGCTGTTTTTT; cdr3_aa: CASTDPLAGVTFGELFF
d_call: -; v_call: TRBV7-9; j_call: TRBJ2-1; clone_size: -; cdr3_nt: TGTGCCAGCAGCGCCAGTAAGCCCAATGAGCAGTTCTTC; cdr3_aa: CASSASKPNEQFF
d_call: TRBD1; v_call: TRBV4-1; j_call: TRBJ1-5; clone_size: -; cdr3_nt: TGCGCCAGCAGCCAAGGGACAGGCATTAGCAATCAGCCCCAGCATTTT; cdr3_aa: CASSQGTGISNQPQHF
d_call: TRBD1; v_call: TRBV6-5; j_call: TRBJ1-1; clone_size: -; cdr3_nt: TGTGCCAGCTGGTTGCAGGGGGGAAACACTGAAGCTTTCTTT; cdr3_aa: CASWLQGGNTEAFF
d_call: -; v_call: TRBV27; j_call: TRBJ1-2; clone_size: -; cdr3_nt: TGTGCCAGCAGTTTAACAGGGACGGCTAACTATGGCTACACCTTC; cdr3_aa: CASSLTGTANYGYTF
d_call: -; v_call: TRBV30; j_call: TRBJ1-2; clone_size: many; cdr3_nt: TGTGCCTGGAGTGTATCGCCGGGGGGAGGCTACACCTTC; cdr3_aa: CAWSVSPGGGYTF
d_call: TRBD1; v_call: TRBV6-1; j_call: TRBJ2-7; clone_size: -; cdr3_nt: TGTGCCAGCAGAAACCAGGGACAGGGGTACGAGCAGTACTTC; cdr3_aa: CASRNQGQGYEQYF
d_call: -; v_call: TRBV5-1; j_call: TRBJ1-1; clone_size: -; cdr3_nt: TGCGCCAGCAGCCTCTCCGGGACATTGAACACTGAAGCTTTCTTT; cdr3_aa: CASSLSGTLNTEAFF
d_call: TRBD1; v_call: TRBV6-5; j_call: TRBJ1-1; clone_size: -; cdr3_nt: TGTGCCAGCAGTTACTCAGGGGACAGTCTGAACACTGAAGCTTTCTTT; cdr3_aa: CASSYSGDSLNTEAFF
d_call: TRBD1; v_call: TRBV2; j_call: TRBJ1-2; clone_size: few; cdr3_nt: TGTGCCAGCAGTGAAGCGCTTGGGACAGATCATGGCTACACCTTC; cdr3_aa: CASSEALGTDHGYTF
d_call: -; v_call: TRBV7-8; j_call: TRBJ2-7; clone_size: -; cdr3_nt: TGTGCCAGCAGCTTAGCGGTCCAGGGCCTCGCCTACGAGCAGTACTTC; cdr3_aa: CASSLAVQGLAYEQYF
d_call: -; v_call: TRBV10-3; j_call: TRBJ1-5; clone_size: few; cdr3_nt: TGTGCCATCAGTGAATTAGGGTTGGATCAGCCCCAGCATTTT; cdr3_aa: CAISELGLDQPQHF
d_call: -; v_call: TRBV10-2; j_call: TRBJ2-1; clone_size: -; cdr3_nt: TGCGCCAGCAGTGAGTCGGGGAGATTCAATGAGCAGTTCTTC; cdr3_aa: CASSESGRFNEQFF
d_call: -; v_call: TRBV28; j_call: TRBJ1-4; clone_size: -; cdr3_nt: TGTGCCAGCAGACCCGACAGAGCCGAAAAGCCCCTTGAAAAACTGTTTTTT; cdr3_aa: CASRPDRAEKPLEKLFF
d_call: TRBD2; v_call: TRBV9; j_call: TRBJ2-7; clone_size: -; cdr3_nt: TGTGCCAGCAGCGTAGGGGCTAGCGGAGTCCCCTACGAGCAGTACTTC; cdr3_aa: CASSVGASGVPYEQYF
d_call: -; v_call: TRBV10-1; j_call: TRBJ1-1; clone_size: -; cdr3_nt: TGCGCCAGCAGTGACACGACAGAGAAAGAAGCTTTCTTT; cdr3_aa: CASSDTTEKEAFF
d_call: TRBD1; v_call: TRBV7-7; j_call: TRBJ2-7; clone_size: once; cdr3_nt: TGTGCTAGCGCCAGATTACCGGGACAGGGGGACGAGCAGTACTTC; cdr3_aa: CASARLPGQGDEQYF
d_call: -; v_call: TRBV6-5; j_call: TRBJ2-1; clone_size: -; cdr3_nt: TGTGCCAGCAGTTACGTCCAGTACAATGAGCAGTTCTTC; cdr3_aa: CASSYVQYNEQFF
d_call: -; v_call: TRBV2; j_call: TRBJ1-5; clone_size: -; cdr3_nt: TGTGCCAGCAGCTGGACTGGGTTGTTTGAAGAGGTCTCGGCCCAGCATTTT; cdr3_aa: CASSWTGLFEEVSAQHF
d_call: -; v_call: TRBV10-3; j_call: TRBJ2-7; clone_size: -; cdr3_nt: TGTGCCATCAGTGACGGGGGTGAGATGGTCCACGAGCAGTACTTC; cdr3_aa: CAISDGGEMVHEQYF
d_call: -; v_call: TRBV11-2; j_call: TRBJ1-6; clone_size: -; cdr3_nt: TGTGCCAGCACCTGGGGCGATTCACCCCTCCACTTT; cdr3_aa: CASTWGDSPLHF
d_call: TRBD2; v_call: TRBV10-3; j_call: TRBJ2-3; clone_size: -; cdr3_nt: TGTGCCATCAGTGAGTCGATTACTAGCGGGGGGGCGGATACGCAGTATTTT; cdr3_aa: CAISESITSGGADTQYF
d_call: -; v_call: TRBV19; j_call: TRBJ1-1; clone_size: -; cdr3_nt: TGTGCCAGTAACTATGGGAACACTGAAGCTTTCTTT; cdr3_aa: CASNYGNTEAFF
d_call: -; v_call: TRBV6-4; j_call: TRBJ1-5; clone_size: -; cdr3_nt: TGTGCCAGCAGTGACTCGGGCAAGGGCAGGGGCTTCGATCAGCCCCAGCATTTT; cdr3_aa: CASSDSGKGRGFDQPQHF